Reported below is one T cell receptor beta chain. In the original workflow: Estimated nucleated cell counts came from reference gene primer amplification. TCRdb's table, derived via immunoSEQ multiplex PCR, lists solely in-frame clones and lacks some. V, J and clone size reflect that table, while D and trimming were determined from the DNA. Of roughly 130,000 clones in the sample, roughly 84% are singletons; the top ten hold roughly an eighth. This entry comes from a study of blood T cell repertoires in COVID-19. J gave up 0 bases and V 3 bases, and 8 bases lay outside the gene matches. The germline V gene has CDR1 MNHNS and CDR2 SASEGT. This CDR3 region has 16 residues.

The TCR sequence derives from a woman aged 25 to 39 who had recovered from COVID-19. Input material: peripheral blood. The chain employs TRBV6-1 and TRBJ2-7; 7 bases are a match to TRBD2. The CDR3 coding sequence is TGTGCCAGCAGTGAGCCTGGGGGACTACGCTCCTACGAGCAGTACTTC. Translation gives CASSEPGGLRSYEQYF.